The 12 T cell receptor beta chains below all came from one sample that was sequenced in a study of cytomegalovirus exposure and HLA in healthy donors. PCR primers comprised 60 Vbeta and 13 Jbeta primers. Assay: immunoSEQ multiplex PCR; the TCRdb copy retains only in-frame clones and omits some. Of 50,000 to 75,000 clones in the sample, around 80% were seen once. Input material: PBMCs. These receptors were taken from a woman aged 40-49 years in good health and CMV-seronegative.

The rearrangement links TRBV7-9 to TRBJ2-1; 9 bases match TRBD1. This CDR3 contains 16 residues. Germline values: CDR1 SEHNR, CDR2 FQNEAQ (reference sequence). The V and J ends lost 3 bases and 8 bases, in that order; junction bases with no gene match: 11. The CDR3 spells CASSFPRDRVYDEQFF. Here the CDR3 DNA reads TGTGCCAGCAGCTTCCCTCGGGACAGGGTATACGATGAGCAGTTCTTC.

The chain couples TRBV18 to TRBJ2-1; possibly TRBD1 for D (6 bases). Germline lookup yields CDR1 KGHSH and CDR2 LQKENI. The germline V and J ends were trimmed by 3 bases and 7 bases, with 7 bases remaining between them. There are 12 residues in the CDR3. CDR3 region: CASSPDRNEQFF. DNA for the CDR3: TGTGCCAGCTCACCGGACAGAAATGAGCAGTTCTTC.

The chain employs TRBV5-1 and TRBJ2-1; 7 bases fit TRBD2. The germline CDR1 and CDR2 sequences are SGHRS and YFSETQ. The CDR3 loop spans 14 amino acids. V was clipped by 1 base and J by 5 bases; unmatched bases: 3. This CDR3 reads CASSLTSADNEQFF. The DNA of the CDR3 is TGCGCCAGCAGCTTGACTAGCGCGGACAATGAGCAGTTCTTC.

The V call is TRBV19, the J call TRBJ2-5, with 13 bases that match TRBD2. The CDR3 consists of 16 residues. CDR1 LNHDA and CDR2 SQIVND come from the germline V gene (reference sequence). The ends lost 3 bases at V and 2 bases at J; junction bases unmatched: 3. In DNA form, the CDR3 reads TGTGCCAGTAGTATTGGACTAGCGGGAGTTCAAGAGACCCAGTACTTC. It specifies CASSIGLAGVQETQYF.

V and J are TRBV4-3 and TRBJ1-2; a possible D gene is TRBD1 (5 bases). Germline assignment: CDR1 LGHNA and CDR2 YSLEER. The V gene lost 1 base and the J gene lost 4 bases, with 22 bases spanning the gap. The length of the CDR3 is 18 residues. The CDR3 loop reads CASSQGTSWAGSPYGYTF. In nucleotides, the CDR3 is TGCGCCAGCAGCCAAGGCACGTCGTGGGCAGGGTCCCCCTATGGCTACACCTTC.

The CDR3 nucleotides read TGCGCCAGCAGCCAAGTTAACAGGATGGGAGATACGCAGTATTTT. This codes for CASSQVNRMGDTQYF. This chain uses TRBV4-1 with TRBJ2-3, with D perhaps matching TRBD1 (5 bases). Trimming pared 1 base from V and 5 bases from J, leaving 13 bases between. Looked up from germline, CDR1 is MGHRA and CDR2 is YSYEKL. The CDR3 runs 15 residues.

The chain combines TRBV19 with TRBJ1-1; no definite D call. This CDR3 contains 14 residues. The germline V gene encodes CDR1 LNHDA and CDR2 SQIVND (reference sequence). Trimming shortened V by 8 bases and J by 6 bases, and 19 bases separated the two germline ends. The CDR3 here is CASALGRDVAEAFF. The CDR3 DNA follows: TGTGCCAGTGCCCTCGGACGGGATGTCGCTGAAGCTTTCTTT. The complete variable domain, with remaining parts taken from reference TRBV19 and TRBJ1-1, reads DGGITQSPKYLFRKEGQNVTLSCEQNLNHDAMYWYRQDPGQGLRLIYYSQIVNDFQKGDIAEGYSVSREKKESFPLTVTSAQKNPTAFYLCASALGRDVAEAFFGQGTRLTVV.

Turning to this clone: At one end, the junction sequence differs from germline, possibly due to a read error. This chain uses TRBV28 with TRBJ2-3, with 10 bases fitting TRBD2. CDR3 length: 13 amino acids. Germline assignment: CDR1 MDHEN and CDR2 SYDVKM. The CDR3 nucleotides read TGTGCCAGCAGTTTAAACATCCTAGCGGGAGTGGCTTTT. The encoded protein is CASSLNILAGVAF.

The rearrangement links TRBV6-5 to TRBJ1-2, with TRBD1 matching 7 bases. V gave up 7 bases and J gave up 4 bases; unmatched junction bases: 12. The V gene's germline CDR1 is MNHEY and CDR2 SVGAGI. The CDR3 contains 15 residues. CDR3 amino acids: CASTKGDSGAYGYTF. In nucleotides, the CDR3 is TGTGCCAGCACCAAGGGGGACAGTGGAGCCTATGGCTACACCTTC.

J is TRBJ2-1 and V is TRBV5-1, with a possible D match to TRBD2 (6 bases). This CDR3 is built from 15 residues. From germline, CDR1 is SGHRS and CDR2 YFSETQ. The V and J ends lost 0 bases and 3 bases respectively, with 10 bases between them. CDR3 nucleotides: TGCGCCAGCAGCTTGGATTCTAGCGACTACAATGAGCAGTTCTTC. As protein: CASSLDSSDYNEQFF.

V and J are TRBV19 and TRBJ1-1, with 8 positions matching TRBD1. Germline V gives CDR1 LNHDA, CDR2 SQIVND (reference sequence). V lost 8 bases, J lost 1 base, and 3 bases stayed unmatched. The CDR3 is made up of 13 amino acids. The CDR3 protein is CASLDRANTEAFF. CDR3 DNA sequence: TGTGCCAGTCTGGACAGGGCGAACACTGAAGCTTTCTTT.

The rearrangement uses TRBV18 and TRBJ1-2, with a weak D call TRBD1 (5 bases). Trimming removed 2 bases from V and 6 bases from J, with 13 bases in between. From germline, CDR1 is KGHSH and CDR2 LQKENI. The CDR3 sequence is 14 residues long. CDR3 region: CASSPSGTGDGYTF. CDR3 bases: TGTGCCAGCTCACCAAGTGGAACAGGTGATGGCTACACCTTC.